The 20 T cell receptor beta chains below come from one sample, sequenced in a study of T-cell reconstitution after alpha-beta-depleted transplantation in children. Preparing the TCRbeta library involved the use of unique molecular identifiers. TCRdb reprocessed the PCR reads via MiXCR and lists one record per CDR3 protein. Seen here are 300,000 or so distinct CDR3 sequences, about 10% observed once, and the top ten hold roughly 9.1%. The sample here was PBMCs from the stem cell graft donor, taken from the stem cell graft. The receptors derive from a human donor who donated a stem cell graft to a child with SCID.

The chain joins TRBV12-3 or TRBV12-4 to TRBJ2-5, with TRBD2 matching 8 bases. Trimming cost V 2 bases and J 5 bases; bases outside gene matches: 4. The CDR3 consists of 14 residues. The CDR3 is CASSLRGLEETQYF. The CDR3 DNA reads as TGTGCCAGCAGTTTAAGGGGACTAGAGGAGACCCAGTACTTC.

This clonotype was seen a handful of times. The V and J genes are TRBV7-2 and TRBJ1-4; TRBD1 is a possible D gene (6 bases). Germline V gene data show CDR1 as SGHTA and CDR2 as FQGNSA. The CDR3 is 14 amino acids. V was cut by 5 bases and J by 5 bases, with 12 bases left in between. In DNA, the CDR3 is TGTGCCAGCAGCCGGGCCGGACAGAATGAAAAACTGTTTTTT. Protein product: CASSRAGQNEKLFF.

The rearrangement joins TRBV6-1 to TRBJ2-2; the match to TRBD2 covers 10 bases. J gave up 5 bases and V 7 bases, and 7 bases lay outside the gene matches. CDR1 MNHNS and CDR2 SASEGT come from the germline V gene. This CDR3 region has 15 residues. For the CDR3, the DNA is TGTGCCAGCACCGGTACTAGCGGGGTGACCGGGGAGCTGTTTTTT. Residues: CASTGTSGVTGELFF.

This clonotype has just a few counts. The rearrangement links TRBV20-1 to TRBJ1-2; weak D call: TRBD1 (6 bases). This CDR3 spans 12 amino acids. Per the germline V gene, CDR1 is DFQATT and CDR2 is SNEGSKA (reference sequence). V shed 6 bases and J shed 4 bases, with 12 bases lying between them. Here the CDR3 reads CSASDSPYGYTF. CDR3 sequence (DNA): TGCAGTGCCTCGGACAGTCCCTATGGCTACACCTTC.

V gene TRBV6-1 combines with J gene TRBJ2-7, with D possibly being TRBD1 or TRBD2 (6 bases each). The V end lost 1 base, the J end lost 2 bases, and 9 bases lay between the germline ends. There are 14 residues in the CDR3. Germline assignment: CDR1 MNHNS and CDR2 SASEGT. The CDR3 nucleotides are TGTGCCAGCAGTGAAGAGGAGGGGGCCTACGAGCAGTACTTC. Protein product: CASSEEEGAYEQYF.

This clonotype was seen ten or more times. This chain links TRBV7-9 with TRBJ1-4; D is ambiguous. The germline CDR1 and CDR2 sequences are SEHNR and FQNEAQ (reference sequence). The CDR3 sequence is 13 residues long. Between the trimmed V and J ends, which lost 5 bases and 7 bases, there was a span of 11 bases. The CDR3 here is CASSPPPGEKLFF. The CDR3 DNA follows: TGTGCCAGCAGCCCGCCGCCGGGTGAAAAACTGTTTTTT.

This clonotype was seen a handful of times. Written as DNA, the CDR3 is TGTGCCAGCAGTTTATCCAACCGGGACACTGAAGCTTTCTTT. This sequence encodes CASSLSNRDTEAFF. The chain uses TRBV27 and TRBJ1-1; no firm D call. The CDR3 runs 14 residues. The germline V gene encodes CDR1 MNHEY and CDR2 SMNVEV (reference sequence). Trimming shortened V by 0 bases and J by 3 bases, and 8 bases separated the two germline ends.

V is TRBV15 and J is TRBJ2-3; possible D gene TRBD1, 5 bases. V lost 5 bases, J lost 0 bases, and 15 bases lay in between. CDR1 and CDR2 (germline): LNHNV, YYDKDF (reference sequence). The CDR3 covers 16 residues. CDR3 residues: CATSLGVASSTDTQYF. The CDR3 DNA reads as TGTGCCACCAGCTTAGGGGTAGCCTCTAGCACAGATACGCAGTATTTT.

This chain links TRBV5-1 with TRBJ2-7; D is perhaps TRBD1 or TRBD2 (5 bases each). This CDR3 comprises 14 residues. Germline V gene lookup returns CDR1 SGHRS and CDR2 YFSETQ. Between the trimmed V and J ends, which lost 0 bases and 3 bases, there was a span of 10 bases. In nucleotides, the CDR3 is TGCGCCAGCAGCTTGGCTGGGACCTACTACGAGCAGTACTTC. Translated, it gives CASSLAGTYYEQYF. The whole variable domain, remainder taken from reference TRBV5-1 and TRBJ2-7, is KAGVTQTPRYLIKTRGQQVTLSCSPISGHRSVSWYQQTPGQGLQFLFEYFSETQRNKGNFPGRFSGRQFSNSRSEMNVSTLELGDSALYLCASSLAGTYYEQYFGPGTRLTVT.

This clonotype was found a few times. The chain links TRBV7-9 to TRBJ2-1, with D perhaps matching TRBD2 (7 bases). The CDR3 has 14 amino acids. Trimming took 10 bases from V and 5 from J, leaving 18 bases between them. Germline V CDR1 and CDR2: SEHNR, FQNEAQ (reference sequence). The CDR3 is CANERGGPDNEQFF. DNA of the CDR3: TGTGCCAACGAGAGGGGGGGGCCCGACAATGAGCAGTTCTTC.

The sample holds many counts of this clonotype. The V gene is TRBV12-5, the J gene TRBJ1-1; D is uncertain. The CDR3 is 14 amino acids. V was trimmed by 5 bases and J by 1 base, leaving 11 bases between them. Germline V gene data show CDR1 as LGHNT and CDR2 as FRNRAP. For the CDR3, the DNA is TGTGCTAGTGGTCCAGATAGTCGGAACACTGAAGCTTTCTTT. Amino acids: CASGPDSRNTEAFF.

The chain links TRBV5-1 to TRBJ2-7; no clear D gene. This CDR3 region has 15 residues. The germline gives CDR1 SGHRS, CDR2 YFSETQ. Trimming removed 0 bases from V and 5 bases from J, with 15 bases in between. CDR3: CASSLGVLAVDEQYF. DNA for the CDR3: TGCGCCAGCAGCTTGGGGGTTTTGGCCGTTGACGAGCAGTACTTC.

This clonotype showed up just a few times. V and J are TRBV9 and TRBJ1-4; TRBD1 matches at 8 bases. Germline CDR1 is SGDLS and CDR2 is YYNGEE. The V segment lost 0 bases and the J segment 4 bases; nucleotides outside the gene matches: 2. The CDR3 has 15 amino acids. This CDR3 is CASSVGDRLNEKLFF. The CDR3 bases are TGTGCCAGCAGCGTAGGGGACAGGCTTAATGAAAAACTGTTTTTT.

This clonotype was recorded a few times. The rearrangement uses TRBV20-1 and TRBJ2-7; D is undetermined. V gave up 1 base and J gave up 0 bases, with 10 bases separating them. CDR3 length: 14 amino acids. Per the germline V gene, CDR1 is DFQATT and CDR2 is SNEGSKA (reference sequence). Written as DNA, the CDR3 is TGCAGTGCTAGAGTGACCGTGAGCTCCTACGAGCAGTACTTC. Residues: CSARVTVSSYEQYF.

The rearrangement uses TRBV19 and TRBJ1-1; TRBD1 aligns across 7 bases. The germline V gene has CDR1 LNHDA and CDR2 SQIVND (reference sequence). The CDR3 loop spans 13 amino acids. V lost 10 bases to trimming and J lost 4 bases; unmatched junction nucleotides: 9. CDR3 DNA: TGTGCCACCAACCCACAGGGGAGCACTGAAGCTTTCTTT. Translating gives CATNPQGSTEAFF. Variable domain in full (rest from reference TRBV19 and TRBJ1-1): DGGITQSPKYLFRKEGQNVTLSCEQNLNHDAMYWYRQDPGQGLRLIYYSQIVNDFQKGDIAEGYSVSREKKESFPLTVTSAQKNPTAFYLCATNPQGSTEAFFGQGTRLTVV.

This clonotype came up many times. The chain couples TRBV29-1 to TRBJ2-3; no reliable D call. Germline CDR1 SQVTM, CDR2 ANQGSEA. The V end was cut by 5 bases, the J end by 2 bases, with 5 bases between. This CDR3 is built from 11 residues. CDR3 region: CSVSFTDTQYF. DNA for the CDR3: TGCAGCGTTTCCTTCACAGATACGCAGTATTTT.

There are a few counts of this clonotype. A read error may explain this, as a much larger clone is one base away. The chain recombines TRBV2 with TRBJ1-1; D remains unclear. The length of the CDR3 is 14 residues. Germline values: CDR1 SNHLY, CDR2 FYNNEI. Trimming stripped 6 bases from V and 4 bases from J, with 15 bases between. The CDR3: CASRSPQWSTEAFF. CDR3 sequence (DNA): TGTGCCAGCAGAAGCCCTCAGTGGAGCACTGAAGCTTTCTTT.

The chain couples TRBV5-1 to TRBJ2-3; D gene unclear. Germline CDR1 and CDR2: SGHRS and YFSETQ. The CDR3 totals 12 residues. V was shortened by 1 base and J by 4 bases, with 4 bases between the two germline ends. CDR3 sequence reads: CASSLWADTQYF. For the CDR3, the DNA is TGCGCCAGCAGCTTGTGGGCAGATACGCAGTATTTT.

The chain employs TRBV7-2 and TRBJ1-2, with D hard to call. This CDR3 is 16 amino acids long. The germline V gene has CDR1 SGHTA and CDR2 FQGNSA. Trimming took off 2 bases at V and 9 bases at J, with 22 bases between the two ends. The CDR3 is CASSLNTQALTGRYTF. In DNA form, the CDR3 reads TGTGCCAGCAGCTTAAATACGCAGGCCCTCACCGGTCGCTACACCTTC. Using reference TRBV7-2 and TRBJ1-2 for the parts outside the CDR3, the full variable domain is GAGVSQSPSNKVTEKGKDVELRCDPISGHTALYWYRQSLGQGLEFLIYFQGNSAPDKSGLPSDRFSAERTGGSVSTLTIQRTQQEDSAVYLCASSLNTQALTGRYTFGSGTRLTVV.

The sample holds a few counts of this clonotype. The chain carries TRBV7-9 and TRBJ2-4; D possibly uses TRBD1 or TRBD2 (5 bases each). The germline V and J ends were trimmed by 5 bases and 8 bases, with 16 bases remaining between them. Germline-derived CDR1 and CDR2 are SEHNR and FQNEAQ (reference sequence). The length of the CDR3 is 14 residues. The CDR3 bases are TGTGCCAGCAGCAAAAACTCGGGGCCAGACATTCAGTACTTC. Translated: CASSKNSGPDIQYF.